A single T cell receptor beta chain is shown here with its context. The data belong to a study of control samples from healthy donors and cancer patients. The CDR3 consists of 13 residues. Germline trimming cut 8 bases from V and 7 bases from J; bases unmatched to any gene: 4. Clones were sequenced by immunoSEQ multiplex PCR, and TCRdb holds only the in-frame ones, with some missing. The sample contains 30,000 to 35,000 clones, 86% of which appear only once. The rearrangement links TRBV12-3 or TRBV12-4 to TRBJ1-6, with 8 nucleotides matching TRBD1. The sample taken for sequencing was PBMCs. This clonotype originated in a woman between 35 and 50 years old with lung cancer. Here the CDR3 reads CASGTGVNSPLHF. Written as DNA, the CDR3 is TGTGCCAGCGGGACAGGTGTCAATTCACCCCTCCACTTT.